The 28 T cell receptor beta chains given below trace back to one sample, sequenced in a study of blood T cell repertoires in COVID-19. The data were produced by immunoSEQ multiplex PCR, yet TCRdb's version contains in-frame clones alone and is incomplete. The sample has around 150,000 clones, approximately 92% seen once. Sequencing was done on a sample of peripheral blood. All receptors derive from a woman aged 45-60 years with acute or convalescent COVID-19.

V and J are TRBV3-1 (or the pseudogene TRBV3-2) and TRBJ2-7; a weak D match, TRBD1 (6 bases). The germline V gene has CDR1 LGHDT and CDR2 YNNKEL (reference sequence). The CDR3 length is 13 residues. V was shortened by 4 bases and J by 6 bases, with 13 bases between the two germline ends. CDR3 sequence (DNA): TGTGCCAGCAGCCCCGGACAGCCTGGCGAGCAGTACTTC. Translating gives CASSPGQPGEQYF.

This chain joins TRBV5-6 and TRBJ1-2; TRBD1 matches at 7 bases. Germline V gene sequence: CDR1 SGHDT, CDR2 YYEEEE. Germline trimming cut 3 bases from V and 1 base from J; bases unmatched to any gene: 3. The CDR3 contains 14 residues. CDR3 coding DNA: TGTGCCAGCAGCTCCCCAGGGGGTAACTATGGCTACACCTTC. Residues: CASSSPGGNYGYTF.

The V and J genes are TRBV27 and TRBJ1-1, with unresolved D. V shed 4 bases and J shed 0 bases, with 6 bases lying between them. Germline-derived CDR1 and CDR2 are MNHEY and SMNVEV (reference sequence). This CDR3 is built from 13 residues. For the CDR3, the DNA is TGTGCCAGCAGTTCGGAGGTGAACACTGAAGCTTTCTTT. This translates into CASSSEVNTEAFF.

In this sample, this clone turned up once. The V gene is TRBV27, the J gene TRBJ1-5; D call uncertain. Looked up from germline, CDR1 is MNHEY and CDR2 is SMNVEV (reference sequence). Trimming stripped 3 bases from V and 8 bases from J, with 11 bases between. CDR3 size: 13 residues. The CDR3 nucleotides read TGTGCCAGCAGTTTGAACCCGCGGGAGCCCCAGCATTTT. Translating it yields CASSLNPREPQHF.

The chain recombines TRBV7-9 with TRBJ1-6, with D tentatively TRBD1 (5 bases). The germline gives CDR1 SEHNR, CDR2 FQNEAQ (reference sequence). The CDR3 has 14 residues. V gave up 1 base and J gave up 8 bases, with 9 bases separating them. The CDR3 sequence is CASSLGGEDSPLHF. The CDR3 DNA is TGTGCCAGCAGCTTAGGGGGGGAGGATTCACCCCTCCACTTT. Combining the CDR3 with reference TRBV7-9 and TRBJ1-6 gives the whole variable domain DTGVSQNPRHKITKRGQNVTFRCDPISEHNRLYWYRQTLGQGPEFLTYFQNEAQLEKSRLLSDRFSAERPKGSFSTLEIQRTEQGDSAMYLCASSLGGEDSPLHFGNGTRLTVT.

The chain links TRBV7-9 to TRBJ2-1; D is possibly TRBD1 (5 bases). Per the germline V gene, CDR1 is SEHNR and CDR2 is FQNEAQ (reference sequence). V was shortened by 5 bases and J by 3 bases, with 11 bases between the two germline ends. There are 14 residues in the CDR3. The CDR3 reads CASSDQGVYNEQFF. The CDR3 DNA follows: TGTGCCAGCAGCGACCAGGGCGTCTACAATGAGCAGTTCTTC. Supplemented by reference TRBV7-9 and TRBJ2-1, the full variable domain reads DTGVSQNPRHKITKRGQNVTFRCDPISEHNRLYWYRQTLGQGPEFLTYFQNEAQLEKSRLLSDRFSAERPKGSFSTLEIQRTEQGDSAMYLCASSDQGVYNEQFFGPGTRLTVL.

The CDR3 loop is CASSSRTGGSSYNSPLHF. In nucleotides, the CDR3 is TGTGCCAGCAGTTCCCGGACAGGGGGTAGCTCCTATAATTCACCCCTCCACTTT. This chain links TRBV27 with TRBJ1-6; 10 bases line up with TRBD1. Germline lookup yields CDR1 MNHEY and CDR2 SMNVEV (reference sequence). The V gene end was trimmed by 4 bases and the J gene end by 0 bases; junction bases not matched to a gene: 6. The CDR3 covers 18 residues.

The chain has TRBV7-2 and TRBJ1-2, with a weak D call TRBD1 (5 bases). CDR3 size: 16 residues. Germline assignment: CDR1 SGHTA and CDR2 FQGNSA. Between the trimmed V and J ends, which lost 2 bases and 7 bases, there was a span of 20 bases. The CDR3 is CASSLLSGRGGSGYTF. The CDR3, as DNA: TGTGCCAGCAGCTTATTGTCAGGAAGGGGTGGTAGTGGCTACACCTTC. Filled out from reference TRBV7-2 and TRBJ1-2, the complete variable domain reads GAGVSQSPSNKVTEKGKDVELRCDPISGHTALYWYRQSLGQGLEFLIYFQGNSAPDKSGLPSDRFSAERTGGSVSTLTIQRTQQEDSAVYLCASSLLSGRGGSGYTFGSGTRLTVV.

This clone was counted once. The chain is built from TRBV15 and TRBJ1-5; TRBD1 is a possible D gene (6 bases). The CDR3 extends over 15 amino acids. V gave up 2 bases and J gave up 4 bases, with 12 bases separating them. Germline V gene data show CDR1 as LNHNV and CDR2 as YYDKDF (reference sequence). The DNA of the CDR3 is TGTGCCACCAGCAGACAAGGACAGTTAAATCAGCCCCAGCATTTT. Amino acid sequence: CATSRQGQLNQPQHF.

This rearrangement joins TRBV6-5 to TRBJ1-3; possible D gene TRBD1, 5 bases. In germline, CDR1 is MNHEY, CDR2 SVGAGI. There are 15 residues in the CDR3. Trimming left V 7 bases short and J 4 bases short, with 17 bases between. CDR3 protein: CASKGLPSGGNTIYF. CDR3 nucleotides: TGTGCCAGCAAGGGGCTACCGTCAGGGGGAAACACCATATATTTT.

The V call is TRBV6-5, the J call TRBJ1-1; TRBD1 is a possible D gene (5 bases). Germline lookup yields CDR1 MNHEY and CDR2 SVGAGI. Trimming took 2 bases from V and 1 from J, leaving 5 bases between them. There are 13 residues in the CDR3. The CDR3 DNA reads TGTGCCAGCAGTTACACAGGGAACACTGAAGCTTTCTTT. Its protein is CASSYTGNTEAFF.

CDR3 coding DNA: TGTGCCAGCAGGGGACAGGGGAGGGTAGCCGCAACTAATGAAAAACTGTTTTTT. It encodes CASRGQGRVAATNEKLFF. This chain links TRBV2 with TRBJ1-4, with 10 bases that match TRBD1. CDR1 and CDR2 from the germline V gene are SNHLY and FYNNEI. The CDR3 spans 18 residues. The V gene end was trimmed by 6 bases and the J gene end by 0 bases; junction bases not matched to a gene: 10.

CDR3 protein: CASSLAVTSGQETQYF. CDR3 bases: TGTGCCAGCAGCTTAGCGGTCACTAGCGGGCAAGAGACCCAGTACTTC. The V call is TRBV11-1, the J call TRBJ2-5, with 9 bases lining up with TRBD2. The CDR3 length is 16 residues. V gave up 0 bases and J gave up 2 bases; unmatched junction bases: 4. CDR1 and CDR2 (germline): SGHAT, FQDESV (reference sequence).

The chain joins TRBV10-1 to TRBJ2-3, with D perhaps TRBD2 (6 bases). Trimming stripped 3 bases from V and 4 bases from J, with 11 bases between. In germline, CDR1 is WNHNN, CDR2 SYGVQD (reference sequence). This CDR3 has 14 residues. Here the CDR3 reads CASSDGGTADTQYF. Written as DNA, the CDR3 is TGCGCCAGCAGTGACGGCGGGACCGCAGATACGCAGTATTTT.

The rearrangement links TRBV28 to TRBJ2-7; the D is unclear. The germline V gene has CDR1 MDHEN and CDR2 SYDVKM. The CDR3 runs to 14 residues. V lost 4 bases, J lost 2 bases, and 12 bases lay in between. CDR3 nucleotides: TGTGCCAGCAGTTCTCTGCGGAATACCTACGAGCAGTACTTC. Translation gives CASSSLRNTYEQYF. The variable domain in full, completed from reference TRBV28 and TRBJ2-7, reads DVKVTQSSRYLVKRTGEKVFLECVQDMDHENMFWYRQDPGLGLRLIYFSYDVKMKEKGDIPEGYSVSREKKERFSLILESASTNQTSMYLCASSSLRNTYEQYFGPGTRLTVT.

The chain employs TRBV3-1 (or the pseudogene TRBV3-2) and TRBJ2-5; tentatively, D is TRBD1 (5 bases). This CDR3 is 15 amino acids long. The V end was cut by 0 bases, the J end by 5 bases, with 13 bases between. Germline assignment: CDR1 LGHDT and CDR2 YNNKEL (reference sequence). The CDR3 reads CASSQDRAGRETQYF. The CDR3 DNA reads TGTGCCAGCAGCCAAGATAGGGCAGGGCGGGAGACCCAGTACTTC.

The chain combines TRBV2 with TRBJ2-2; 7 nucleotides agree with TRBD2. V shed 0 bases and J 6 bases; nucleotides not matched to a gene: 4. The CDR3 is 15 residues long. Germline V CDR1 and CDR2: SNHLY, FYNNEI. The CDR3: CASSEALGGAGELFF. The CDR3 nucleotides are TGTGCCAGCAGTGAAGCGCTGGGAGGGGCCGGGGAGCTGTTTTTT.

The chain carries TRBV4-1 and TRBJ2-3; no firm D call. Between the trimmed V and J ends, which lost 3 bases and 6 bases, there was a span of 4 bases. The CDR3 sequence is 11 residues long. Germline-derived CDR1 and CDR2 are MGHRA and YSYEKL. The chain's CDR3 is CASSQRDTQYF. CDR3 bases: TGCGCCAGCAGCCAGCGGGATACGCAGTATTTT.

The chain is built from TRBV7-2 and TRBJ2-1; TRBD2 might be the D (5 bases). Germline loops: CDR1 SGHTA, CDR2 FQGNSA. The V gene lost 6 bases and the J gene lost 0 bases, with 12 bases spanning the gap. This CDR3 is 15 amino acids long. CDR3 coding DNA: TGTGCCAGCAGACCTTCCCGGGACTCCTACAATGAGCAGTTCTTC. It codes for CASRPSRDSYNEQFF.

The chain combines TRBV19 with TRBJ2-2, with 7 bases matching TRBD1. Germline CDR1 reads LNHDA; CDR2 reads SQIVND (reference sequence). V lost 6 bases, J lost 6 bases, and 13 bases stayed unmatched. The CDR3 is made up of 16 amino acids. CDR3 DNA: TGTGCCAGTAGCCCCCTAAAGGGGGCCTCGGCCGGGGAGCTGTTTTTT. The encoded protein is CASSPLKGASAGELFF.

Here the CDR3 reads CASSQSLAGGHYEQFF. The CDR3 DNA is TGTGCCAGCAGCCAATCCCTAGCGGGGGGGCATTATGAGCAGTTCTTC. The chain carries TRBV3-1 (or the pseudogene TRBV3-2) and TRBJ2-1, with 12 nucleotides matching TRBD2. The germline gives CDR1 LGHDT, CDR2 YNNKEL (reference sequence). With 2 bases clipped from V and 8 bases from J, the junction kept 7 bases outside the gene matches. This CDR3 comprises 16 residues.

This rearrangement joins TRBV7-3 to TRBJ2-1, with 14 bases aligning to TRBD2. The trim removed 4 bases at V and 6 bases at J, leaving 2 bases unmatched. The CDR3 is made up of 15 amino acids. CDR1 and CDR2 from the germline V gene are SGHTA and FQGTGA. In DNA form, the CDR3 reads TGTGCCAGCAGCTCGGGACTAGCGGGGGTCAATGAGCAGTTCTTC. Its protein product is CASSSGLAGVNEQFF.

The chain joins TRBV19 to TRBJ1-5; 7 bases align to TRBD1. V trimming: 6 bases; J trimming: 0 bases; junction bases outside the gene matches: 8. From germline, CDR1 is LNHDA and CDR2 SQIVND (reference sequence). The CDR3 is 16 residues long. The CDR3 reads CASRAGTAYSNQPQHF. Here the CDR3 DNA reads TGTGCCAGTAGGGCCGGGACAGCGTATAGCAATCAGCCCCAGCATTTT.

The gene calls are TRBV7-2 and TRBJ2-3; D might be TRBD1 (6 bases). With 5 bases removed from V and 5 bases from J, the gap between germline ends came to 14 bases. Per germline, CDR1 SGHTA and CDR2 FQGNSA. The CDR3 contains 14 residues. The CDR3 loop reads CASSRTATRDTQYF. The CDR3 region has the DNA TGTGCCAGCAGCCGGACAGCCACCCGAGATACGCAGTATTTT.

V is TRBV7-2 and J is TRBJ1-2; TRBD1 matches at 8 bases. This CDR3 region has 16 residues. Germline values: CDR1 SGHTA, CDR2 FQGNSA. The trim removed 1 base at V and 7 bases at J, leaving 11 bases unmatched. The DNA of the CDR3 is TGTGCCAGCAGCTTAGGGGGGGACAGGCCTGCTGGTGGCTACACCTTC. This encodes CASSLGGDRPAGGYTF.

This chain joins TRBV7-3 and TRBJ2-5; the D gene is possibly TRBD1 (6 bases). The CDR3 has 13 amino acids. V was clipped by 5 bases and J by 5 bases, with 12 bases between them. CDR1 and CDR2 from the germline V gene are SGHTA and FQGTGA. The CDR3, as DNA: TGTGCCAGCAGCCTACAGGGCAGGGAGACCCAGTACTTC. Translated: CASSLQGRETQYF.

The rearrangement uses TRBV19 and TRBJ2-1; D perhaps matches TRBD1 (6 bases). V shed 3 bases and J shed 0 bases, with 9 bases lying between them. Germline CDR1 and CDR2: LNHDA and SQIVND (reference sequence). CDR3 size: 15 residues. CDR3 coding DNA: TGTGCCAGTAGTATCGGCAGGGGCTCCTACAATGAGCAGTTCTTC. Translated, it gives CASSIGRGSYNEQFF.

This clone was detected only once. The rearrangement joins TRBV2 to TRBJ1-1; 9 bases are a match to TRBD1. Germline V gene lookup returns CDR1 SNHLY and CDR2 FYNNEI. Trimming cost V 4 bases and J 7 bases; bases outside gene matches: 19. The CDR3 is made up of 18 amino acids. DNA for the CDR3: TGTGCCAGCAGTGTTTCCCCCGGCCTGGGACAGGGAGTGAGTGAAGCTTTCTTT. This translates into CASSVSPGLGQGVSEAFF.